This TCR beta chain is drawn from a study of T cell responses to AZD1222 COVID-19 vaccine. Findings and limits, study-wide: Every sample of the repertoires postdated the peak T cell response. Spike-specific TCR breadth rose after two AZD1222 doses, and depth rose as well.

This clone was recorded only once. What it recognizes is unknown. Germline assignment: CDR1 MNHEY and CDR2 SVGEGT. V shed 2 bases, J shed 0 bases, and the junction held 7 bases outside the gene matches. There are 18 residues in the CDR3. Produced via immunoSEQ multiplex PCR; TCRdb's table is partial and in-frame only. The sample includes around 95,000 clones, 70% to 90% seen only once; the top ten take around 3.8%. Sequencing used peripheral blood, obtained on day 0 of MenACWY control vaccination. The V call is TRBV6-2 or TRBV6-3, the J call TRBJ1-6, with 7 bases matching TRBD1. The receptor comes from an adult in good health. The CDR3 nucleotides read TGTGCCAGCAGTTACAATGGACAGGAGAGCTCCTATAATTCACCCCTCCACTTT. This codes for CASSYNGQESSYNSPLHF.